This is a list of T cell receptor beta chains from one sample in a study of cytomegalovirus exposure and HLA in healthy donors. Generated by immunoSEQ multiplex PCR, the TCRdb table keeps only in-frame clones and is missing some. The sample shows 190,000 or so clones, about four fifths of them seen only once. The specimen sequenced was PBMCs. Receptors originate from a girl aged 10-17 years in good health and CMV-seropositive. The conserved cysteine and the conserved F or W are not part of the CDR3 here. The D gene is left open where the match is weak.

V gene: TRBV11-2; J gene: TRBJ2-3; D gene: NA; CDR3 protein: ASSLGWQSTDTQY
V gene: TRBV12-5; J gene: TRBJ1-5; D gene: NA; CDR3 protein: ASGLYMGLGSHSNQPQH
V gene: TRBV19; J gene: TRBJ1-2; D gene: NA; CDR3 protein: ASSSRQNYGYT
V gene: TRBV10-3; J gene: TRBJ1-6; D gene: TRBD1; CDR3 protein: ATRQGHNSPLH
V gene: TRBV30; J gene: TRBJ2-5; D gene: NA; CDR3 protein: AWSGLAIGTQY
V gene: TRBV11-2; J gene: TRBJ1-6; D gene: NA; CDR3 protein: ASSSNRVYNSPLH
V gene: TRBV20-1; J gene: TRBJ2-7; D gene: NA; CDR3 protein: SASVPGEQY
V gene: TRBV5-1; J gene: TRBJ2-2; D gene: TRBD2; CDR3 protein: ASSHLLAENTGELF
V gene: TRBV4-3; J gene: TRBJ2-1; D gene: TRBD2; CDR3 protein: ASSQDAGLAGGYNEQF
V gene: TRBV4-3; J gene: TRBJ2-1; D gene: TRBD2; CDR3 protein: ASSQEGGGYGDEQF
V gene: TRBV4-3; J gene: TRBJ2-3; D gene: TRBD2; CDR3 protein: ASRAGIPGDTQY
V gene: TRBV5-1; J gene: TRBJ2-6; D gene: NA; CDR3 protein: ASSPMQASGANVLT
V gene: TRBV5-1; J gene: TRBJ1-5; D gene: NA; CDR3 protein: ASSLGTGTFQPQH
V gene: TRBV7-6; J gene: TRBJ2-7; D gene: NA; CDR3 protein: ASSYSTGIYEQY
V gene: TRBV19; J gene: TRBJ2-6; D gene: NA; CDR3 protein: ASSMGHRSGANVLT
V gene: TRBV5-1; J gene: TRBJ2-1; D gene: TRBD1; CDR3 protein: ASSPLTGDNEQF
V gene: TRBV11-2; J gene: TRBJ1-1; D gene: TRBD1; CDR3 protein: ASSLDLRDRGLGTEAF
V gene: TRBV4-1; J gene: TRBJ2-3; D gene: TRBD2; CDR3 protein: ASSQVAGARDTQY
V gene: TRBV12-5; J gene: TRBJ2-1; D gene: TRBD2; CDR3 protein: ASGFELAGWAYNEQF
V gene: TRBV2; J gene: TRBJ2-1; D gene: NA; CDR3 protein: ASGAYNEQF
V gene: TRBV7-9; J gene: TRBJ1-1; D gene: NA; CDR3 protein: ASSARGTTEAF
V gene: TRBV2; J gene: TRBJ2-7; D gene: NA; CDR3 protein: ASSELAGRTAYEQY
V gene: TRBV19; J gene: TRBJ1-1; D gene: TRBD1; CDR3 protein: ASRLGQELNTEAF
V gene: TRBV7-2; J gene: TRBJ1-4; D gene: NA; CDR3 protein: ASSSYGGGHEKLF
V gene: TRBV11-2; J gene: TRBJ2-1; D gene: TRBD1; CDR3 protein: ASSDVDRGSRGEQF
V gene: TRBV7-6; J gene: TRBJ1-1; D gene: NA; CDR3 protein: ASSEWGLIRGTEAF
V gene: TRBV6-6; J gene: TRBJ1-2; D gene: NA; CDR3 protein: ASSDVGGTGYT
V gene: TRBV30; J gene: TRBJ2-3; D gene: TRBD2; CDR3 protein: AWSVLRTSGGFPDTQY
V gene: TRBV6-1; J gene: TRBJ2-7; D gene: NA; CDR3 protein: ASSGRGGGGYGEQY
V gene: TRBV4-1; J gene: TRBJ1-1; D gene: NA; CDR3 protein: ASSQKTGIVAEAF
V gene: TRBV7-2; J gene: TRBJ1-2; D gene: TRBD1; CDR3 protein: ASSDRVNYGYT
V gene: TRBV5-1; J gene: TRBJ2-1; D gene: TRBD2; CDR3 protein: ASSPGGGHNEQF
V gene: TRBV7-2; J gene: TRBJ1-2; D gene: NA; CDR3 protein: ASSPTVYGYT
V gene: TRBV5-4; J gene: TRBJ1-2; D gene: TRBD1; CDR3 protein: ASSLTGTADYGYT
V gene: TRBV11-2; J gene: TRBJ2-7; D gene: TRBD2; CDR3 protein: ASSLRAGSYEQY
V gene: TRBV29-1; J gene: TRBJ1-5; D gene: NA; CDR3 protein: SARWAFDQPQH
V gene: TRBV5-5; J gene: TRBJ2-1; D gene: TRBD2; CDR3 protein: ASSHPRTSGDNEQF
V gene: TRBV4-3; J gene: TRBJ2-3; D gene: TRBD2; CDR3 protein: ASGLAGGPTDTQY
V gene: TRBV10-1; J gene: TRBJ2-5; D gene: NA; CDR3 protein: ASSVGAGKESQY
V gene: TRBV27; J gene: TRBJ1-2; D gene: NA; CDR3 protein: ASRFGGLANYGYT
V gene: TRBV9; J gene: TRBJ2-1; D gene: NA; CDR3 protein: ASSGGGRGPDEQF